The rows below give T cell receptor beta chains drawn from one sample of a study of beta chain features in type 1 diabetes. Libraries were prepared by immunoSEQ multiplex PCR; TCRdb keeps only in-frame clonotypes and omits some of them. The data hold under 450,000 clones, with approximately 13% observed a single time. The sequenced sample consisted of naive CD4+ T cells from blood. The origin of the receptors is a man younger than 45 in good health. Both conserved end residues are part of each CDR3. The D gene is left open where the match is weak. Size is omitted from some rows. Given values are once, few, many or a class for expanded clones.

v_gene: TRBV4-3
j_gene: TRBJ2-5
d_gene: TRBD1
abundance: .
CDR3nt: TGCGCCAGCAGCCACCAAGACAGGGCCCAAGAGACCCAGTACTTC
CDR3aa: CASSHQDRAQETQYF

v_gene: TRBV9
j_gene: TRBJ1-2
d_gene: .
abundance: few
CDR3nt: TGTGCCAGCAGCGGCTGGGGAGACTATGGCTACACCTTC
CDR3aa: CASSGWGDYGYTF

v_gene: TRBV14
j_gene: TRBJ1-2
d_gene: TRBD1
abundance: few
CDR3nt: TGTGCCAGCAGCCAAGTCGGGACAGAGAACTATGGCTACACCTTC
CDR3aa: CASSQVGTENYGYTF

v_gene: TRBV28
j_gene: TRBJ2-1
d_gene: .
abundance: .
CDR3nt: TGTGCCAGCAGTTTAGCGGATTATGACAATGAGCAGTTCTTC
CDR3aa: CASSLADYDNEQFF

v_gene: TRBV27
j_gene: TRBJ2-1
d_gene: TRBD2
abundance: few
CDR3nt: TGTGCCAGCAAACTTAGAGGGACTAGCGATAACAATGAGCAGTTCTTC
CDR3aa: CASKLRGTSDNNEQFF

v_gene: TRBV6-6
j_gene: TRBJ2-5
d_gene: TRBD2
abundance: .
CDR3nt: TGTGCCAGCAGTACGGGACTAGCGAGCCAGACCCAGTACTTC
CDR3aa: CASSTGLASQTQYF

v_gene: TRBV4-1
j_gene: TRBJ2-1
d_gene: .
abundance: few
CDR3nt: TGCGCCAGCAGCCAAGGTGGGGGCAGATCTAATGAGCAGTTCTTC
CDR3aa: CASSQGGGRSNEQFF

v_gene: TRBV30
j_gene: TRBJ1-2
d_gene: .
abundance: .
CDR3nt: TGTGCCTGGAGTTCATCAGGGGCGAACTATGGCTACACCTTC
CDR3aa: CAWSSSGANYGYTF

v_gene: TRBV15
j_gene: TRBJ2-7
d_gene: TRBD2
abundance: .
CDR3nt: TGTGCCACCAGCAGAGGTAGCGGGGGGGCCTACGAGCAGTACTTC
CDR3aa: CATSRGSGGAYEQYF

v_gene: TRBV20-1
j_gene: TRBJ2-5
d_gene: .
abundance: few
CDR3nt: TGCAGTGCGGACCTGGCCCAGACCCAGTACTTC
CDR3aa: CSADLAQTQYF

v_gene: TRBV15
j_gene: TRBJ2-7
d_gene: TRBD1
abundance: few
CDR3nt: TGTGCCACCAGCAGAGATCCGGGACAGGGCTACGAGCAGTACTTC
CDR3aa: CATSRDPGQGYEQYF

v_gene: TRBV19
j_gene: TRBJ1-2
d_gene: .
abundance: .
CDR3nt: TGTGCCAGTAGTATAGATCGAGCGAATGGCTACACCTTC
CDR3aa: CASSIDRANGYTF

v_gene: TRBV9
j_gene: TRBJ2-1
d_gene: .
abundance: .
CDR3nt: TGTGCCAGCAGCGTAGAGGCGGCAGGGGGGCATGAGCAGTTCTTC
CDR3aa: CASSVEAAGGHEQFF

v_gene: TRBV10-3
j_gene: TRBJ2-1
d_gene: TRBD2
abundance: few
CDR3nt: TGTGCCAGCAGTGAGATAACTAGCGGGAGTGCAACGGGACAGTTCTTC
CDR3aa: CASSEITSGSATGQFF

v_gene: TRBV7-9
j_gene: TRBJ2-5
d_gene: TRBD2
abundance: few
CDR3nt: TGTGCCAGCAGCTTATATAAACAAGCGGGAGTTCTGGAGACCCAGTACTTC
CDR3aa: CASSLYKQAGVLETQYF